Listed below are T cell receptor beta chains from one sample, sequenced in a study of cytomegalovirus exposure and HLA in healthy donors. Here immunoSEQ multiplex PCR was the method, and the copy in TCRdb shows in-frame clones only, minus some. The table includes roughly 100,000 clones, roughly three quarters detected once. The sequenced material came from PBMCs. These TCRs come from a woman aged 40-49 years in good health and CMV-seronegative. Each CDR3 is given with its conserved first and last residue. Where a row states a size, it is once, few, many or the class of an expanded clone; other rows omit it.

16	.	TRBV10-1	CASSGPGGSRDYEQYF
13	.	TRBV19	CASFRGRWTEAFF
16	.	TRBV2	CASSPLGGESEETQYF
14	.	TRBV5-4	CASSLGGMVTEAFF
16	.	TRBV7-3	CASSGKDGLAGFEQYF
14	.	TRBV18	CASSPDRRDYGYTF
14	.	TRBV5-6	CASRRTGGFYEQYF
15	.	TRBV30	CAWSVHRVTGETQYF
13	.	TRBV18	CASSLGSTDTQYF
12	once	TRBV29-1	CSVEGGGYEQYF
14	.	TRBV11-3	CASSQTGGPDKEYF
14	.	TRBV6-1	CASSEQGRNQPQHF
20	.	TRBV30	CAWSPEPTGRGGNTNYGYTF
16	.	TRBV15	CATSLPLRTGNQPQHF
14	.	TRBV5-4	CASSRELNTGELFF